This T cell receptor (beta chain) appears in the sequencing data of a study of tumor-infiltrating lymphocytes in primary liver carcinoma. Study overall: Spanning 30 to 69 years of age, the patients were men and women. The tumors ranged from about 4 to 11 cm across and fell within stage T1-T3 N0M0. Study results and limitations: A significantly higher top-250-clone fraction was found in tumors than in blood (p = 0.039).

The length of the CDR3 is 11 residues. Germline V gene sequence: CDR1 SQVTM, CDR2 ANQGSEA. Both RNA and DNA were isolated together from about 20-30 mg of bulk tissue that had not been sorted. Treatment of the patients' primary liver carcinoma consisted of surgical resection. A constant-region primer served to make TCR beta cDNA from around 540 ng total RNA. Slightly modified ARM-PCR, run as three nested multiplex PCR rounds, produced the TCR beta libraries. The first two PCR rounds used TRBV1-TRBV30 primers with a Cbeta primer, 9 to 11 cycles each. Each CDR3 protein is one row after TCRdb ran MiXCR on the multiplex PCR reads. The table lists 100,000 or so distinct CDR3 sequences, roughly 80% of them singletons, with 15% to 25% in the top ten. For this clonotype: Its matching antigen is unknown. The junction differs from germline at one of its ends, possibly a read error.

The chain recombines TRBV29-1 with TRBJ2-5; D gene unclear. The TCR was taken from a man aged 40-55 years with primary liver carcinoma and hepatitis B virus infection. Sequencing input: liver tumor tissue from sampling region 3. Subset given: tumor region T3, left-lateral pole. The CDR3 is CNVEVVQTQYF. CDR3 nucleotides: TGCAACGTTGAAGTAGTCCAGACCCAGTACTTC.